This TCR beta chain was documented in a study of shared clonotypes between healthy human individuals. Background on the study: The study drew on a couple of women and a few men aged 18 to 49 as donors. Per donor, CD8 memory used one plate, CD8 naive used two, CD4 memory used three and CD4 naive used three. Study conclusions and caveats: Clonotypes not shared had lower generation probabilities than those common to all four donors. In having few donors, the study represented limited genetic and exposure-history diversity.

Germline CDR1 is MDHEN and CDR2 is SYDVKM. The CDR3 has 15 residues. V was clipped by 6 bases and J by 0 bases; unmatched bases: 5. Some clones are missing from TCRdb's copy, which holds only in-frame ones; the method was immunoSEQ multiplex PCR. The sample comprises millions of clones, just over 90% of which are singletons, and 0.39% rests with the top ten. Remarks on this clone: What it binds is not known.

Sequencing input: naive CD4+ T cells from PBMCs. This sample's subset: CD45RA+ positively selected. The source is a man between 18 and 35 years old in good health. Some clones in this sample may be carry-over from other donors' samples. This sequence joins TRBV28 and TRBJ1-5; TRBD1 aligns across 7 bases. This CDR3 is CASSWTGDSNQPQHF. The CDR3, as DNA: TGTGCCAGCAGCTGGACAGGAGATAGCAATCAGCCCCAGCATTTT.